The clone carrying this T cell receptor (beta chain) was detected once. The data belong to a study of T cell changes during pregnancy in multiple sclerosis. The V segment lost 5 bases and the J segment 5 bases; nucleotides outside the gene matches: 6. CDR1 and CDR2 (germline): MDHEN, SYDVKM. CDR3 length: 15 residues. Libraries were prepared by immunoSEQ multiplex PCR; TCRdb keeps only in-frame clonotypes and omits some of them. The sample records over 30,000 clones, approximately 89% being singletons. This sequence was found in a female donor in good health, enrolled as a control in a pregnancy study. This chain links TRBV28 with TRBJ2-3, with 11 bases identical to TRBD2. The source was CD4+ T cells from peripheral blood mononuclear cells, collected in the second trimester of pregnancy. This chain's CDR3 is CASSLSGGAGDTQYF. CDR3 nucleotides: TGTGCCAGCAGTCTTAGCGGGGGGGCCGGAGATACGCAGTATTTT.